The 17 T cell receptor beta chains listed next were all sequenced from one sample in a study of blood T cell repertoires in COVID-19. Profiled with immunoSEQ multiplex PCR; TCRdb holds only in-frame clones, not every one. The sample holds just under 85,000 clones, 75% to 85% seen once. Material: peripheral blood. These receptor sequences come from a woman of 80 years or more with acute or convalescent COVID-19.

J is TRBJ2-3 and V is TRBV7-2, with D possibly TRBD2 on 6 matching bases. V was trimmed by 1 base and J by 6 bases, leaving 17 bases between them. Per germline, CDR1 SGHTA and CDR2 FQGNSA. This CDR3 contains 16 residues. The CDR3 DNA follows: TGTGCCAGCAGCTTAGACGCGGGCCGGGAGTGGGATACGCAGTATTTT. It is translated as CASSLDAGREWDTQYF.

CDR3 in DNA: TGTGCCAGCAGCGTAACCACAGGGTTCGGAGAGACCCAGTACTTC. This gives the protein CASSVTTGFGETQYF. This rearrangement joins TRBV11-3 to TRBJ2-5; tentative D call: TRBD1 (6 bases). Germline CDR1 reads SGHNT; CDR2 reads YENEEA. This CDR3 spans 15 amino acids. Trimming cost V 5 bases and J 4 bases, with 17 bases left between them.

The chain recombines TRBV6-6 with TRBJ2-3; TRBD2 matches 11 bases. With V trimmed by 6 bases and J by 4 bases, 9 bases remained unmatched. Germline V gene lookup returns CDR1 MNHNY and CDR2 SVGAGI (reference sequence). The CDR3 has 16 residues. The DNA of the CDR3 is TGTGCCAGCAGACTTGGGACTAGCGGAAGAGCAGATACGCAGTATTTT. Its translation: CASRLGTSGRADTQYF.

Points on this clone: No DNA is shown, since the ends of the CDR3 on it are uncertain; the CDR3 is the one TCRdb lists. This chain joins TRBV12-2 and TRBJ2-1; no DNA check was done on the table's D call, TRBD2. TRBV12-2 is a known pseudogene. Including both end residues, the CDR3 is 19 amino acids long. This CDR3 reads CASRLVASGSPSSYNEQFF.

The chain is built from TRBV19 and TRBJ1-5; D remains ambiguous. V was cut by 3 bases and J by 0 bases, with 21 bases left in between. The CDR3 contains 19 residues. The germline CDR1 and CDR2 sequences are LNHDA and SQIVND (reference sequence). CDR3 DNA sequence: TGTGCCAGTAGTATGGACTACTCCGGGAGGGTGGGTAGCAATCAGCCCCAGCATTTT. Translating gives CASSMDYSGRVGSNQPQHF.

The chain uses TRBV28 and TRBJ2-7, with 11 bases that match TRBD2. The ends lost 6 bases at V and 7 bases at J; junction bases unmatched: 11. This CDR3 has 15 residues. Per the germline V gene, CDR1 is MDHEN and CDR2 is SYDVKM. The DNA for the CDR3 is TGTGCCAGCAGACCAGAACTAGCGGGAGCAAGGGAGCAGTACTTC. This codes for CASRPELAGAREQYF.

The chain has TRBV5-1 and TRBJ2-5; 7 nucleotides agree with TRBD2. The CDR3 has 14 amino acids. Germline CDR1 SGHRS, CDR2 YFSETQ. The V gene end was trimmed by 6 bases and the J gene end by 4 bases; junction bases not matched to a gene: 9. The CDR3 loop reads CASTPFGGRETQYF. CDR3 in DNA: TGCGCCAGCACCCCATTCGGGGGGAGAGAGACCCAGTACTTC.

This clone was seen only a few times. The rearrangement uses TRBV18 and TRBJ1-1; D gene uncertain. V was trimmed by 5 bases and J by 2 bases, leaving 9 bases between them. The CDR3 contains 13 residues. CDR1 and CDR2 (germline): KGHSH, LQKENI. The CDR3 sequence is CASSSTGNTEAFF. In DNA form, the CDR3 reads TGTGCCAGCTCATCTACGGGAAACACTGAAGCTTTCTTT. The complete variable domain, with remaining parts taken from reference TRBV18 and TRBJ1-1, reads NAGVMQNPRHLVRRRGQEARLRCSPMKGHSHVYWYRQLPEEGLKFMVYLQKENIIDESGMPKERFSAEFPKEGPSILRIQQVVRGDSAAYFCASSSTGNTEAFFGQGTRLTVV.

The rearrangement uses TRBV5-1 and TRBJ2-5, with TRBD1 matching over 7 bases. The trim removed 3 bases at V and 5 bases at J, leaving 7 bases unmatched. This CDR3 has 14 amino acids. CDR1 and CDR2 from the germline V gene are SGHRS and YFSETQ. CDR3 loop: CASSSSTGRETQYF. The CDR3 nucleotides are TGCGCCAGCAGCTCCTCGACAGGGCGGGAGACCCAGTACTTC.

This clone was seen once. The V call is TRBV7-8, the J call TRBJ2-7; D is perhaps TRBD2 (8 bases). CDR1 is SGHVS, CDR2 FQNEAQ, per germline. Trimming took 5 bases from V and 3 from J, leaving 14 bases between them. This CDR3 is built from 14 residues. The CDR3 bases are TGTGCCAGCAGCCCAGGGGGACTAGTCTACGAGCAGTACTTC. This codes for CASSPGGLVYEQYF.

The V and J genes are TRBV3-1 (or the pseudogene TRBV3-2) and TRBJ2-7; maybe TRBD1 (5 bases). Trimming took off 0 bases at V and 6 bases at J, with 9 bases between the two ends. The CDR3 spans 13 residues. Looked up from germline, CDR1 is LGHDT and CDR2 is YNNKEL (reference sequence). CDR3: CASSQDRDREQYF. The CDR3 DNA reads TGTGCCAGCAGCCAAGACAGGGATCGCGAGCAGTACTTC.

This clone was seen a single time. This chain links TRBV5-6 with TRBJ1-2; TRBD1 matches 7 bases. CDR3 length: 12 amino acids. V was clipped by 2 bases and J by 6 bases; unmatched bases: 1. The germline V gene encodes CDR1 SGHDT and CDR2 YYEEEE. CDR3 amino acids: CASSLGGDGYTF. Written as DNA, the CDR3 is TGTGCCAGCAGCTTAGGGGGCGATGGCTACACCTTC.

The rearrangement links TRBV5-1 to TRBJ2-5; D possibly corresponds to TRBD1 (6 bases). Germline CDR1 SGHRS, CDR2 YFSETQ. With 2 bases removed from V and 0 bases from J, the gap between germline ends came to 11 bases. There are 15 residues in the CDR3. Written as DNA, the CDR3 is TGCGCCAGCAGCTTTTTTCACAGGGACCAAGAGACCCAGTACTTC. It is translated as CASSFFHRDQETQYF.

The rearrangement uses TRBV19 and TRBJ1-4; D uncertain. Trimming took 5 bases from V and 2 from J, leaving 15 bases between them. Germline V gene sequence: CDR1 LNHDA, CDR2 SQIVND (reference sequence). This CDR3 has 16 residues. CDR3 nucleotide sequence: TGTGCCAGTAGTTACGGCCCCATGGAGACTAATGAAAAACTGTTTTTT. Encoded protein: CASSYGPMETNEKLFF. The entire variable domain, with the rest obtained from reference TRBV19 and TRBJ1-4, is as follows: DGGITQSPKYLFRKEGQNVTLSCEQNLNHDAMYWYRQDPGQGLRLIYYSQIVNDFQKGDIAEGYSVSREKKESFPLTVTSAQKNPTAFYLCASSYGPMETNEKLFFGSGTQLSVL.

The rearrangement links TRBV4-1 to TRBJ1-2, with 7 bases identical to TRBD1. The CDR3 has 15 amino acids. Germline CDR1 reads MGHRA; CDR2 reads YSYEKL. V dropped 0 bases and J dropped 2; count of bases not matched to a gene: 3. The chain's CDR3 is CASSQDGRGNYGYTF. CDR3 nucleotide sequence: TGCGCCAGCAGCCAAGATGGCAGGGGGAACTATGGCTACACCTTC.

The rearrangement joins TRBV4-1 to TRBJ2-7, with D unclear. The CDR3 consists of 15 residues. The germline V gene has CDR1 MGHRA and CDR2 YSYEKL. V dropped 0 bases and J dropped 1 base, with 10 bases sitting between them. CDR3 DNA sequence: TGCGCCAGCAGCCAAGATAAATCCGGGTCCTACGAGCAGTACTTC. Translated: CASSQDKSGSYEQYF.

This chain uses TRBV6-2 or TRBV6-3 with TRBJ2-5, with 10 bases fitting TRBD1. V was clipped by 5 bases and J by 1 base; unmatched bases: 10. Germline assignment: CDR1 MNHEY and CDR2 SVGEGT. The CDR3 is 17 residues long. CDR3 in amino acids: CASSLGQGEPLQETQYF. The CDR3 DNA sequence: TGTGCCAGCAGTCTTGGACAGGGGGAGCCCCTCCAAGAGACCCAGTACTTC.